The table lists the clone carrying this T cell receptor beta chain with a few counts. Its antigen is currently unknown. The data derive from a study of Graves' ophthalmopathy and Graves' hyperthyroidism. Overall study findings and caveats: Ophthalmopathy progression was predicted by the model at 70.59% sensitivity and about 72% specificity. Blood contained most expanded thyroid clonotypes exceeding 0.001 frequency. A model of 13 signatures distinguished ophthalmopathy from stable hyperthyroidism at approximately 90% sensitivity and around 81% specificity.

None of the included patients had other autoimmune diseases, uncontrolled infections, pregnancy or lactation, as these led to exclusion. Per germline, CDR1 MNHNY and CDR2 SVGAGI (reference sequence). Trimming cost V 2 bases and J 5 bases, with 10 bases left between them. The CDR3 is 13 amino acids. Researchers took RNA transcripts and amplified TCR beta CDR3 regions from them. HTBI primers primed a first-round RT-PCR, and a second-round multiplex PCR followed. TCRdb re-derived calls from the multiplex PCR reads in MiXCR, one entry per CDR3 protein. The sample contains over a million distinct CDR3 sequences, about 38% of which appear only once.

Sequencing was done on a sample of peripheral blood or thyroid tissue (not recorded which). The rearrangement links TRBV6-6 to TRBJ2-7; no reliable D call. The clonotype was recovered from an adult man with Graves' hyperthyroidism. The CDR3 DNA is TGTGCCAGCAGTTACGATCTAGACCACGAGCAGTACTTC. This sequence encodes CASSYDLDHEQYF.